This section outlines one T cell receptor beta chain sequence together with its context. There are 13 residues in the CDR3. V gave up 4 bases and J gave up 5 bases; unmatched junction bases: 5. This record comes from a study of blood T cell repertoires in COVID-19. About the research overall: COVID-19 samples collected from the United States, Italy and Spain covered acute and convalescent phases.

The repertoire was sequenced with immunoSEQ multiplex PCR; TCRdb's copy has only in-frame clones and lacks some. The table includes approximately 200,000 clones, approximately 90% detected once. Enrollees, roughly 18 to 95 years old, lived in around 23 US areas. Recovery meant two consecutive negative NP/OP PCR tests, professional clearance, or resolved symptoms. The chain has TRBV12-3 or TRBV12-4 and TRBJ2-7, with 7 bases aligning to TRBD1. The source is a woman in her 30s who had recovered from COVID-19. The sample consisted of PBMCs or T cells enriched from blood (not recorded which). The CDR3 DNA follows: TGTGCCAGCAGTTCCTCGACAGGGAACGAGCAGTACTTC. Translating gives CASSSSTGNEQYF.